The 8 T cell receptor beta chains in this list originate from one sample, sequenced in a study of blood T cell repertoires in COVID-19. Profiled with immunoSEQ multiplex PCR; TCRdb holds only in-frame clones, not every one. The table has 150,000 to 200,000 clones, around 82% seen once. The specimen sequenced was PBMCs or T cells enriched from blood (not recorded which). These receptors came from a woman between 50 and 59 years old in a cohort exposed to, infected with or recovered from COVID-19 (not recorded which).

The chain joins TRBV28 to TRBJ1-2; 7 nucleotides agree with TRBD1. CDR3 length: 14 amino acids. V shed 6 bases and J 8 bases; nucleotides not matched to a gene: 12. Germline assignment: CDR1 MDHEN and CDR2 SYDVKM. CDR3 bases: TGTGCCAGCAGGACCCCCGGGACAGCGGAAGGCTACACCTTC. Translation gives CASRTPGTAEGYTF.

CDR3 residues: CSASRGRGTGNTIYF. DNA of the CDR3: TGCAGTGCTAGTAGGGGCAGGGGGACTGGAAACACCATATATTTT. The chain couples TRBV20-1 to TRBJ1-3, with TRBD1 matching over 7 bases. Germline CDR1 is DFQATT and CDR2 is SNEGSKA (reference sequence). The CDR3 is made up of 15 amino acids. The V gene end was trimmed by 3 bases and the J gene end by 2 bases; junction bases not matched to a gene: 7.

The genes are TRBV9 and TRBJ1-4; the D is unclear. The V end lost 3 bases, the J end lost 3 bases, and 9 bases lay between the germline ends. The germline gives CDR1 SGDLS, CDR2 YYNGEE. This CDR3 is built from 14 residues. The CDR3 region has the DNA TGTGCCAGCAGCGCGACACCCCCTAATGAAAAACTGTTTTTT. Encoded protein: CASSATPPNEKLFF. The variable domain in full, completed from reference TRBV9 and TRBJ1-4, reads DSGVTQTPKHLITATGQRVTLRCSPRSGDLSVYWYQQSLDQGLQFLIQYYNGEERAKGNILERFSAQQFPDLHSELNLSSLELGDSALYFCASSATPPNEKLFFGSGTQLSVL.

The gene calls are TRBV3-1 (or the pseudogene TRBV3-2) and TRBJ2-1; D remains ambiguous. V lost 1 base to trimming and J lost 2 bases, with 3 bases between them. Germline values: CDR1 LGHDT, CDR2 YNNKEL (reference sequence). The CDR3 contains 13 residues. The CDR3 reads CASSQAAYNEQFF. The CDR3 coding sequence is TGTGCCAGCAGCCAAGCAGCCTACAATGAGCAGTTCTTC.

The table lists this clone with a few counts. V usage is TRBV19 and J usage is TRBJ1-2, with TRBD1 identical over 9 bases. CDR1 is LNHDA and CDR2 is SQIVND in the germline V gene (reference sequence). The trim removed 4 bases at V and 2 bases at J, leaving 8 bases unmatched. The CDR3 has 16 amino acids. CDR3 residues: CASSTTGQGGNYGYTF. CDR3 nucleotides: TGTGCCAGTAGTACTACGGGACAGGGCGGGAACTATGGCTACACCTTC.

The CDR3: CAISVGGPNTGELFF. CDR3 in DNA: TGTGCCATCAGTGTGGGGGGGCCGAACACCGGGGAGCTGTTTTTT. J is TRBJ2-2 and V is TRBV10-3; weak D call: TRBD2 (7 bases). Germline V CDR1 and CDR2: ENHRY, SYGVKD. The CDR3 extends over 15 amino acids. Trimming took 4 bases from V and 0 from J, leaving 9 bases between them.

Here the CDR3 reads CASSPHPTSGQETQYF. The CDR3 DNA reads TGTGCCAGCAGCCCTCACCCTACTAGCGGCCAAGAGACCCAGTACTTC. This sequence joins TRBV28 and TRBJ2-5; 8 bases are shared with TRBD2. Trimming removed 6 bases from V and 1 base from J; junction bases left unmatched: 10. This CDR3 is 16 amino acids long. Germline lookup yields CDR1 MDHEN and CDR2 SYDVKM.

This clone was found a few times. The genes are TRBV19 and TRBJ2-7, with 8 positions matching TRBD1. J lost 0 bases, V lost 2 bases, and 9 bases had no gene match. CDR3 length equals 17 residues. Germline CDR1 is LNHDA and CDR2 is SQIVND (reference sequence). Here the CDR3 reads CASSILPGQGISYEQYF. Written as DNA, the CDR3 is TGTGCCAGTAGTATACTCCCAGGACAGGGTATCTCCTACGAGCAGTACTTC.